Presented here are 3 T cell receptor beta chains from one specimen sequenced in a study of T cells after yellow fever vaccination (dated by TCRdb to the late 2010s). The library relied on 5' RACE. Sequencing relied on an Illumina HiSeq 2500. TCRdb applied fastp at Q25 and MiXCR to the public reads, then kept only in-frame beta chains. Rows are combined by CDR3 protein, so each entry shows the most common genes and DNA. The table for this sample lists 610,000 or so distinct CDR3 sequences; around an eighth of them were counted only once. The ten largest clones represent about 15% of the sample. The label giving this sample's treatment or condition can be read as: live attenuated yellow fever vaccine strain. The sample in question was PBMCs, obtained on the day of the yellow fever booster vaccination. These receptors came from a man aged 30 to 45 who received the YFV17D yellow fever vaccine.

This clonotype has a handful of counts. The gene calls are TRBV29-1 and TRBJ2-1; TRBD1 matches at 8 bases. With 3 bases clipped from V and 4 bases from J, the junction kept 14 bases outside the gene matches. This CDR3 comprises 17 residues. Germline V gives CDR1 SQVTM, CDR2 ANQGSEA. CDR3 DNA: TGCAGCGTTGATGGTCGGGCGGGACAGGCCTATTACAATGAGCAGTTCTTC. Translating it yields CSVDGRAGQAYYNEQFF.

Only a few counts were recorded for this clonotype. V usage is TRBV7-2 and J usage is TRBJ2-7, with unresolved D. There are 16 residues in the CDR3. Germline CDR1 and CDR2: SGHTA and FQGNSA. V dropped 1 base and J dropped 3 bases, with 16 bases sitting between them. The CDR3: CASSLVLQNPYYEQYF. The CDR3, as DNA: TGTGCCAGCAGCTTAGTTCTACAGAATCCCTACTACGAGCAGTACTTC.

The CDR3 loop is CASTPRASGSSYEQYF. CDR3 sequence (DNA): TGTGCCAGCACCCCGAGGGCTAGCGGGAGCTCCTACGAGCAGTACTTC. This sequence joins TRBV7-9 and TRBJ2-7; 10 bases match TRBD2. The V segment lost 7 bases and the J segment 0 bases; nucleotides outside the gene matches: 9. The CDR3 consists of 16 residues. Germline values: CDR1 SEHNR, CDR2 FQNEAQ (reference sequence).